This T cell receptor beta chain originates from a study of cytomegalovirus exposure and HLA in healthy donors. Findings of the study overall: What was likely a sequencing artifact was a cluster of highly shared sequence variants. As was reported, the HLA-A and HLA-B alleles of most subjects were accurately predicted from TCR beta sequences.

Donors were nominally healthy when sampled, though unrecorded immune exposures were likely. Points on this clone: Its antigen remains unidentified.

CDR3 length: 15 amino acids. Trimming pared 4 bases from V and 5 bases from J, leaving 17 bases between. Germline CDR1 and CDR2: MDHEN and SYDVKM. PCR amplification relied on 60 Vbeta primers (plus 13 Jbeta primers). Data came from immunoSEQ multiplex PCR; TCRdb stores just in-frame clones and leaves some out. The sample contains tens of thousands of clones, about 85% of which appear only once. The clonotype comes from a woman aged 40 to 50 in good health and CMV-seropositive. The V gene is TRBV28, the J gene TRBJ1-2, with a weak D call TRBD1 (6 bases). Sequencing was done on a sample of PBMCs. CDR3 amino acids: CASSSDRMFHYGYTF. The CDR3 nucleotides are TGTGCCAGCAGTTCTGACAGGATGTTCCATTATGGCTACACCTTC.